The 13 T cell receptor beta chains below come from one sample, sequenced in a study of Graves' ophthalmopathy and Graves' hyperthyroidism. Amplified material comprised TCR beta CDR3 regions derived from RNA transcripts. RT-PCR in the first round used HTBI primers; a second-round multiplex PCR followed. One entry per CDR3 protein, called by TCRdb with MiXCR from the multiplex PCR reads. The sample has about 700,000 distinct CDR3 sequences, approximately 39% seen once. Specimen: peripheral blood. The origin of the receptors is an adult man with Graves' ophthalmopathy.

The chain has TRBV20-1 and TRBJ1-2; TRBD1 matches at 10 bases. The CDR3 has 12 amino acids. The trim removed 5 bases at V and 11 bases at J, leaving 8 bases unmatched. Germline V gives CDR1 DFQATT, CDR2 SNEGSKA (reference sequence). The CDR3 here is CSAGTGDRFYTF. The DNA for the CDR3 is TGCAGTGCTGGGACAGGGGACAGATTTTACACCTTC.

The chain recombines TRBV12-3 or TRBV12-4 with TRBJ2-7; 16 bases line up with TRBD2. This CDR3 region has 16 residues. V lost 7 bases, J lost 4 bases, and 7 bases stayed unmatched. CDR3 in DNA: TGTGCCAGCACCCCGGGACTAGCGGGGGGGCGGTACGAGCAGTACTTC. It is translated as CASTPGLAGGRYEQYF.

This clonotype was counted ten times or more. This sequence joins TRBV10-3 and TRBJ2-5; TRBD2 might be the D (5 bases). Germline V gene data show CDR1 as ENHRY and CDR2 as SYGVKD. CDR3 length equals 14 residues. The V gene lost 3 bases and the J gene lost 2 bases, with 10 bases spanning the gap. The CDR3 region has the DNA TGTGCCATCAGTGAAATCGGGGAGCAAGAGACCCAGTACTTC. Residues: CAISEIGEQETQYF.

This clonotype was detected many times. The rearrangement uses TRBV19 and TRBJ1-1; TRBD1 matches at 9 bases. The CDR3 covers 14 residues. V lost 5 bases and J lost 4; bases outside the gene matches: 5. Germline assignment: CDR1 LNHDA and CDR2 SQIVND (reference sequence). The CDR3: CASSWTGEGTEAFF. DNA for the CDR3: TGTGCCAGTAGTTGGACAGGGGAGGGCACTGAAGCTTTCTTT.

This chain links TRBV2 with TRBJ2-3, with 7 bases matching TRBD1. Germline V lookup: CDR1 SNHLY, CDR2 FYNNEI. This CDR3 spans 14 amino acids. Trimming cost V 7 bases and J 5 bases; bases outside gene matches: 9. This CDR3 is CASTWAHRGDTQYF. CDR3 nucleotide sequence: TGTGCCAGCACGTGGGCCCACAGGGGAGATACGCAGTATTTT.

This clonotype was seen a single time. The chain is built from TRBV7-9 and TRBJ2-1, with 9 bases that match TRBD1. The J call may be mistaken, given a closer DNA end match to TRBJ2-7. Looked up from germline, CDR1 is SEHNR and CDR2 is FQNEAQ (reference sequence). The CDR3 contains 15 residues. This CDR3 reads CASSARDRAYNEQYF. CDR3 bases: TGTGCCAGCAGCGCCCGGGACAGGGCATACAATGAGCAGTACTTC.

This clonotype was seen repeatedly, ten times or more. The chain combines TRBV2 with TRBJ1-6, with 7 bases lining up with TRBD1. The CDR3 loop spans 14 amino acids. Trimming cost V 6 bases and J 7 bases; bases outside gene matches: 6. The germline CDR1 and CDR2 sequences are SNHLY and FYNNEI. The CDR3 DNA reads TGTGCCAGCAGAAGCGGGACAGAGAATTCACCCCTCCACTTT. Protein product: CASRSGTENSPLHF.

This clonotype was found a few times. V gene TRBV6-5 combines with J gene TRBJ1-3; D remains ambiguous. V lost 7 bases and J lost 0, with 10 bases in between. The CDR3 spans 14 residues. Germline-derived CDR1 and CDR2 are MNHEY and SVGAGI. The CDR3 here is CASKTQNSGNTIYF. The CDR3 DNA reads TGTGCCAGCAAAACACAGAACTCTGGAAACACCATATATTTT.

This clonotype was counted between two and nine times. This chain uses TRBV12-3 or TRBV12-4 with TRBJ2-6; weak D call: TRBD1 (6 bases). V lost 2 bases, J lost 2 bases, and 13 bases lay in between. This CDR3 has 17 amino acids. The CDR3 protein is CASSLNLWGPGANVLTF. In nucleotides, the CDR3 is TGTGCCAGCAGTTTAAATTTATGGGGGCCTGGGGCCAACGTCCTGACTTTC.

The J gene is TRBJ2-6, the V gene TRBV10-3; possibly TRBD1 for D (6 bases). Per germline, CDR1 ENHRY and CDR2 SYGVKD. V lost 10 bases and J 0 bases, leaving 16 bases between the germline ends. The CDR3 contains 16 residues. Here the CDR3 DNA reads TGTGCCAGCGCACAGGGCCCAGACTCTGGGGCCAACGTCCTGACTTTC. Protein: CASAQGPDSGANVLTF.

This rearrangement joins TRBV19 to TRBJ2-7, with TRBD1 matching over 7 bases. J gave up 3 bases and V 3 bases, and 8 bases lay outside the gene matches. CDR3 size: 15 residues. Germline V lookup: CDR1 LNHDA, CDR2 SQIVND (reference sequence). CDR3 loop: CASSIPRTGNYEQYF. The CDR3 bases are TGTGCCAGTAGTATCCCCCGGACAGGAAACTACGAGCAGTACTTC.

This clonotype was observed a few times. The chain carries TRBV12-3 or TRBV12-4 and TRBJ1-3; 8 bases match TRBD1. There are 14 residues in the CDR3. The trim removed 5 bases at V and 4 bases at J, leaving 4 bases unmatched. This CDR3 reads CASSTTGVGNTIYF. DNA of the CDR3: TGTGCCAGCAGTACGACAGGGGTCGGAAACACCATATATTTT.

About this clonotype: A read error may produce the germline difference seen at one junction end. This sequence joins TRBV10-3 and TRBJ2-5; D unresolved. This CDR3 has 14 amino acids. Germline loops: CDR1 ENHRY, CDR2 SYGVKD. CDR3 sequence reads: CASSYSKARETQYF. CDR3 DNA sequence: TGTGCCAGCAGTTACTCGAAGGCGCGGGAGACCCAGTACTTC.